A single sample gave rise to the 31 T cell receptor beta chains below, sequenced in a study of identifying expanded T cells in peripheral blood. Assay used: immunoSEQ multiplex PCR; TCRdb lists only in-frame clones, some missing. This sample has some 90,000 clones, with 88% found just once. Sequenced input: blood. Every receptor here comes from a person aged 18 to 69 in good health.

This clone was counted a single time. The rearrangement joins TRBV7-8 to TRBJ2-3, with D perhaps matching TRBD2 (6 bases). This CDR3 spans 16 amino acids. V was shortened by 5 bases and J by 3 bases, with 18 bases between the two germline ends. Germline CDR1 reads SGHVS; CDR2 reads FQNEAQ. Here the CDR3 DNA reads TGTGCCAGCAGCCGTACGGGAGCACCCAAAACAGATACGCAGTATTTT. Protein sequence: CASSRTGAPKTDTQYF.

This chain uses TRBV5-1 with TRBJ2-5, with a weak D call TRBD1 (6 bases). Germline lookup yields CDR1 SGHRS and CDR2 YFSETQ. V shed 4 bases and J shed 1 base, with 8 bases lying between them. There are 13 residues in the CDR3. In DNA form, the CDR3 reads TGCGCCAGCAGCCCGGACAGCCAAGAGACCCAGTACTTC. Its protein product is CASSPDSQETQYF.

The V gene is TRBV7-9, the J gene TRBJ1-5, with a tentative D call TRBD1 (5 bases). CDR3 length: 14 amino acids. Germline V gives CDR1 SEHNR, CDR2 FQNEAQ (reference sequence). Trimming took off 3 bases at V and 3 bases at J, with 9 bases between the two ends. CDR3 region: CASSFGTLNQPQHF. As DNA, the CDR3 is TGTGCCAGCAGCTTTGGGACCCTCAATCAGCCCCAGCATTTT.

The chain uses TRBV18 and TRBJ2-7, with 7 bases that match TRBD1. Trimming took 0 bases from V and 7 from J; bases not matched to a gene: 6. Per the germline V gene, CDR1 is KGHSH and CDR2 is LQKENI. CDR3 length equals 14 residues. The DNA of the CDR3 is TGTGCCAGCTCACCACCAGAGGGGGCCGGGGAGCAGTACTTC. Its protein product is CASSPPEGAGEQYF.

This sequence joins TRBV4-3 and TRBJ2-7; D is unclear. Germline loops: CDR1 LGHNA, CDR2 YSLEER. The CDR3 length is 15 residues. The V end was cut by 0 bases, the J end by 0 bases, with 9 bases between. CDR3 in amino acids: CASSQEYVGSYEQYF. CDR3 nucleotides: TGCGCCAGCAGCCAAGAATACGTGGGCTCCTACGAGCAGTACTTC.

The gene calls are TRBV5-4 and TRBJ1-2, with 7 positions matching TRBD1. Germline V lookup: CDR1 SGHNT, CDR2 YYREEE (reference sequence). After removal of 4 bases from V and 9 bases from J, the junction contained 6 bases not matched to a gene. The CDR3 extends over 12 amino acids. The CDR3, as DNA: TGTGCCAGCAGCCAAGGGACAGTACGCTACACCTTC. Its translation is CASSQGTVRYTF.

The gene calls are TRBV6-5 and TRBJ2-7, with a tentative D call TRBD2 (5 bases). The CDR3 has 15 residues. The germline V and J ends were trimmed by 7 bases and 0 bases, with 16 bases remaining between them. Germline CDR1 reads MNHEY; CDR2 reads SVGAGI. Here the CDR3 reads CASTPFGESSYEQYF. CDR3 bases: TGTGCCAGCACCCCCTTTGGGGAGAGCTCCTACGAGCAGTACTTC.

The chain combines TRBV11-2 with TRBJ1-2; D gene unclear. V gave up 4 bases and J gave up 3 bases, with 12 bases separating them. The CDR3 covers 14 residues. Per the germline V gene, CDR1 is SGHAT and CDR2 is FQNNGV. The CDR3 sequence is CASSSLWAHYGYTF. CDR3 in DNA: TGTGCCAGCAGCTCGTTATGGGCCCACTATGGCTACACCTTC.

This clone came up once. V and J are TRBV25-1 and TRBJ2-1; D uncertain. Trimming removed 3 bases from V and 4 bases from J, with 7 bases in between. Germline V gene data show CDR1 as MGHDK and CDR2 as SYGVNS. The CDR3 totals 13 residues. For the CDR3, the DNA is TGTGCCAGCAGTGAGACGGGTTACAATGAGCAGTTCTTC. Amino acids: CASSETGYNEQFF.

This clone appeared a single time. The J gene is TRBJ1-6, the V gene TRBV4-3; 7 positions agree with TRBD1. This CDR3 has 18 residues. Germline trimming cut 0 bases from V and 6 bases from J; bases unmatched to any gene: 11. Per the germline V gene, CDR1 is LGHNA and CDR2 is YSLEER. Written as DNA, the CDR3 is TGCGCCAGCAGCCAAGATCCGCCCTCGGGACAGCTTAATTCACCCCTCCACTTT. Amino acids: CASSQDPPSGQLNSPLHF.

The J gene is TRBJ1-2, the V gene TRBV6-6; D possibly corresponds to TRBD1 (6 bases). This CDR3 region has 12 residues. Germline-derived CDR1 and CDR2 are MNHNY and SVGAGI (reference sequence). Deletions cut 10 bases from V and 8 bases from J, with 17 bases between. CDR3 bases: TGTGCCACCCTCGACAGGCCGAGGGGCTACACCTTC. Translation: CATLDRPRGYTF.

This clone was observed once. The chain combines TRBV4-3 with TRBJ2-7; D uncertain. This CDR3 spans 14 amino acids. CDR1 and CDR2 (germline): LGHNA, YSLEER. Between the trimmed V and J ends, which lost 1 base and 6 bases, there was a span of 13 bases. CDR3 in amino acids: CASSQVGSGGEQYF. CDR3 DNA sequence: TGCGCCAGCAGCCAAGTCGGCTCGGGTGGCGAGCAGTACTTC.

The chain employs TRBV11-3 and TRBJ2-1; D may be TRBD2 (6 bases). V gave up 2 bases and J gave up 11 bases, with 13 bases separating them. Germline-derived CDR1 and CDR2 are SGHNT and YENEEA. The CDR3 totals 13 residues. Here the CDR3 DNA reads TGTGCCAGCAGCTTATTTGGAGGGAGTAAGCAGTTCTTC. Protein product: CASSLFGGSKQFF.

The chain employs TRBV5-6 and TRBJ2-4, with no clear D. The V end was cut by 2 bases, the J end by 0 bases, with 15 bases between. The CDR3 contains 17 residues. CDR1 is SGHDT, CDR2 YYEEEE, per germline. The chain's CDR3 is CASSFLSSHLAKNIQYF. Written as DNA, the CDR3 is TGTGCCAGCAGCTTCCTAAGTTCCCACCTAGCCAAAAACATTCAGTACTTC. Filled out from reference TRBV5-6 and TRBJ2-4, the complete variable domain reads DAGVTQSPTHLIKTRGQQVTLRCSPKSGHDTVSWYQQALGQGPQFIFQYYEEEERQRGNFPDRFSGHQFPNYSSELNVNALLLGDSALYLCASSFLSSHLAKNIQYFGAGTRLSVL.

The V and J genes are TRBV7-9 and TRBJ2-5, with a weak D call TRBD2 (7 bases). Germline lookup yields CDR1 SEHNR and CDR2 FQNEAQ (reference sequence). V was clipped by 5 bases and J by 3 bases, with 22 bases between them. The CDR3 runs to 17 residues. The CDR3 here is CASSPHFSRGPEETQYF. CDR3 nucleotides: TGTGCCAGCAGCCCGCACTTCTCGCGGGGGCCTGAAGAGACCCAGTACTTC.

The count of this clone is one. The genes are TRBV11-2 and TRBJ2-3; D is undetermined. V was pared by 4 bases and J by 7 bases, with 9 bases between. CDR1 and CDR2 (germline): SGHAT, FQNNGV. This CDR3 spans 12 amino acids. In DNA form, the CDR3 reads TGTGCCAGCAGCTACCTGGGGAATACGCAGTATTTT. Translating gives CASSYLGNTQYF.

The chain's CDR3 is CASSINRNTIYF. The CDR3 DNA reads TGTGCCAGCAGCATTAATCGGAACACCATATATTTT. This chain connects TRBV28 to TRBJ1-3, with unresolved D. The V gene's germline CDR1 is MDHEN and CDR2 SYDVKM. CDR3 length: 12 residues. The V and J ends lost 6 bases and 7 bases respectively, with 10 bases between them. Looking up the rest from reference TRBV28 and TRBJ1-3 gives the full variable domain: DVKVTQSSRYLVKRTGEKVFLECVQDMDHENMFWYRQDPGLGLRLIYFSYDVKMKEKGDIPEGYSVSREKKERFSLILESASTNQTSMYLCASSINRNTIYFGEGSWLTVV.

The chain employs TRBV18 and TRBJ2-5; D is undetermined. V lost 2 bases and J 4 bases, leaving 8 bases between the germline ends. The germline V gene has CDR1 KGHSH and CDR2 LQKENI. CDR3 size: 13 residues. The CDR3 DNA reads as TGTGCCAGCTCACCAAGACCGACAGAGACCCAGTACTTC. Amino acid sequence: CASSPRPTETQYF. The full variable domain, in which reference TRBV18 and TRBJ2-5 provide the parts outside the CDR3, is NAGVMQNPRHLVRRRGQEARLRCSPMKGHSHVYWYRQLPEEGLKFMVYLQKENIIDESGMPKERFSAEFPKEGPSILRIQQVVRGDSAAYFCASSPRPTETQYFGPGTRLLVL.

The count of this clone is one. The chain combines TRBV18 with TRBJ2-7; 14 bases are shared with TRBD2. The CDR3 runs 19 residues. Trimming cost V 3 bases and J 5 bases; bases outside gene matches: 15. Germline V lookup: CDR1 KGHSH, CDR2 LQKENI. CDR3 loop: CASSPRVLGLAGAFDEQYF. CDR3 DNA: TGTGCCAGCTCACCGAGGGTTTTGGGACTAGCGGGGGCTTTCGACGAGCAGTACTTC.

This clone was seen once. The rearrangement links TRBV9 to TRBJ1-2; 7 bases map to TRBD1. V lost 0 bases to trimming and J lost 5 bases; unmatched junction nucleotides: 13. Germline loops: CDR1 SGDLS, CDR2 YYNGEE. CDR3 length: 17 residues. The CDR3, as DNA: TGTGCCAGCAGCGTAGCTCGGCAGGGGGGAGGAGGATATGGCTACACCTTC. Amino acid sequence: CASSVARQGGGGYGYTF.

The rearrangement joins TRBV28 to TRBJ2-3; TRBD2 is a possible D gene (5 bases). Per the germline V gene, CDR1 is MDHEN and CDR2 is SYDVKM. This CDR3 spans 15 amino acids. V was cut by 9 bases and J by 7 bases, with 23 bases left in between. CDR3 nucleotide sequence: TGTGCCAGTACCCTGCTTAGCGCACGTTGGAATACGCAGTATTTT. Its protein product is CASTLLSARWNTQYF.

This clone was detected a few times. This chain joins TRBV28 and TRBJ1-2; D may be TRBD1 (6 bases). The germline gives CDR1 MDHEN, CDR2 SYDVKM. This CDR3 is 15 amino acids long. V lost 6 bases and J 4 bases, leaving 18 bases between the germline ends. CDR3 sequence reads: CASSYLEGVAYGYTF. The DNA of the CDR3 is TGTGCCAGCAGCTATCTGGAGGGGGTGGCCTATGGCTACACCTTC.

The rearrangement links TRBV5-1 to TRBJ1-1; D gene uncertain. The germline V gene has CDR1 SGHRS and CDR2 YFSETQ. V shed 3 bases and J shed 11 bases, with 23 bases lying between them. This CDR3 is 15 amino acids long. The CDR3 reads CASSSGHGGDIVAFF. DNA of the CDR3: TGCGCCAGCAGCTCCGGGCACGGTGGTGATATTGTGGCTTTCTTT.

The chain combines TRBV28 with TRBJ2-5, with TRBD2 identical over 9 bases. V trimming: 5 bases; J trimming: 5 bases; junction bases outside the gene matches: 18. The V gene's germline CDR1 is MDHEN and CDR2 SYDVKM. This CDR3 comprises 18 residues. The CDR3 coding sequence is TGTGCCAGCAGTCGCCTGGGACGCGGCGGGGGGGCACGGGAGACCCAGTACTTC. Protein sequence: CASSRLGRGGGARETQYF.

The chain is built from TRBV2 and TRBJ2-1; 8 bases fit TRBD2. Germline lookup yields CDR1 SNHLY and CDR2 FYNNEI. V gave up 4 bases and J gave up 4 bases; unmatched junction bases: 6. This CDR3 has 15 amino acids. The CDR3 region is CASSVLGGGYNEQFF. Written as DNA, the CDR3 is TGTGCCAGCAGTGTGTTAGGCGGGGGGTACAATGAGCAGTTCTTC.

The chain couples TRBV7-2 to TRBJ1-6; D remains unclear. CDR3 length: 16 residues. Trimming shortened V by 4 bases and J by 0 bases, and 10 bases separated the two germline ends. Germline values: CDR1 SGHTA, CDR2 FQGNSA. CDR3 nucleotides: TGTGCCAGCAGCTCGGACCCGAGCTCCTATAATTCACCCCTCCACTTT. It translates to CASSSDPSSYNSPLHF.

J is TRBJ2-3 and V is TRBV5-6; the D gene could be TRBD1 or TRBD2 (5 bases each). In germline, CDR1 is SGHDT, CDR2 YYEEEE. The CDR3 is 16 amino acids. Deletions cut 2 bases from V and 0 bases from J, with 13 bases between. For the CDR3, the DNA is TGTGCCAGCAGCTTAATTGGGGACGCTAGCACAGATACGCAGTATTTT. Residues: CASSLIGDASTDTQYF.

DNA of the CDR3: TGTGCCAGCAGTTCCCTCGGACAGGGGGTAAATGAGCAGTTCTTC. It specifies CASSSLGQGVNEQFF. The J gene is TRBJ2-1, the V gene TRBV28; 10 bases line up with TRBD1. The CDR3 covers 15 residues. The V gene end was trimmed by 4 bases and the J gene end by 7 bases; junction bases not matched to a gene: 7. Germline-derived CDR1 and CDR2 are MDHEN and SYDVKM.

The chain is built from TRBV10-2 and TRBJ2-7; 9 bases are a match to TRBD1. The V gene end was trimmed by 5 bases and the J gene end by 2 bases; junction bases not matched to a gene: 4. Germline V gives CDR1 WSHSY, CDR2 SAAADI. The CDR3 runs to 14 residues. DNA of the CDR3: TGCGCCAGCAGTATGGGACAGGGAACCTACGAGCAGTACTTC. Amino acids: CASSMGQGTYEQYF.

The chain links TRBV5-6 to TRBJ2-7; a possible D gene is TRBD1 (5 bases). Germline lookup yields CDR1 SGHDT and CDR2 YYEEEE. Trimming took off 2 bases at V and 1 base at J, with 7 bases between the two ends. This CDR3 is 13 amino acids long. Here the CDR3 reads CASSFGASYEQYF. In nucleotides, the CDR3 is TGTGCCAGCAGCTTTGGGGCGTCCTACGAGCAGTACTTC.

In this sample, this clone turned up once. The chain couples TRBV5-4 to TRBJ2-2, with no clear D. Trimming stripped 0 bases from V and 8 bases from J, with 5 bases between. The CDR3 loop spans 12 amino acids. Germline V gene lookup returns CDR1 SGHNT and CDR2 YYREEE (reference sequence). CDR3 sequence: CASSLEAGELFF. CDR3 nucleotide sequence: TGTGCCAGCAGCTTGGAGGCAGGGGAGCTGTTTTTT.